This entry concerns a single T cell receptor beta chain. V dropped 4 bases and J dropped 7; count of bases not matched to a gene: 8. The germline V gene encodes CDR1 SQVTM and CDR2 ANQGSEA. The CDR3 sequence is 13 residues long. This sample was taken from a study of blood T cell repertoires in COVID-19. Profiling relied on immunoSEQ multiplex PCR, and the TCRdb table lists in-frame clones only, not all of them. The top ten hold more than 6.5% of the sample, which has approximately 25,000 clones, about 81% seen once. This TCR came from a human donor in a cohort sampled during active COVID-19. The chain uses TRBV29-1 and TRBJ1-2, with 8 positions matching TRBD1. The sequencing input was peripheral blood. The CDR3 nucleotides read TGCAGCGTTGGGCGGCAGGGGGCGAGTGGCTACACCTTC. Translating it yields CSVGRQGASGYTF.